These 29 T cell receptor beta chains came from one sample sequenced in a study of OX40 agonist ivuxolimab in advanced cancers. Produced via immunoSEQ multiplex PCR; TCRdb's table is partial and in-frame only. This sample yields approximately 70,000 clones, of which approximately 83% are seen a single time; over 1.3% belongs to the top ten. The specimen was CD4+ or CD8+ T cells sorted from blood, collected in a trial of the OX40 agonist ivuxolimab. These receptors originate from an adult with an advanced solid tumor such as melanoma, head and neck, liver or kidney cancer.

The chain recombines TRBV5-1 with TRBJ2-2; D uncertain. CDR1 is SGHRS and CDR2 is YFSETQ in the germline V gene. The V gene lost 0 bases and the J gene lost 8 bases, with 8 bases spanning the gap. The CDR3 loop spans 13 amino acids. CDR3 amino acids: CASSLAFGGELFF. CDR3 nucleotide sequence: TGCGCCAGCAGCTTGGCGTTTGGGGGGGAGCTGTTTTTT.

The chain couples TRBV6-6 to TRBJ1-2; a weak D match, TRBD1 (5 bases). Germline CDR1 MNHNY, CDR2 SVGAGI (reference sequence). V lost 7 bases and J lost 6, with 15 bases in between. The CDR3 length is 13 residues. The CDR3: CASKGPGGDGYTF. The CDR3 DNA is TGTGCCAGCAAGGGGCCCGGCGGCGATGGCTACACCTTC.

The chain uses TRBV20-1 and TRBJ2-3; no clear D gene. The CDR3 spans 11 residues. V shed 7 bases and J shed 7 bases, with 12 bases lying between them. Germline assignment: CDR1 DFQATT and CDR2 SNEGSKA (reference sequence). The CDR3 DNA sequence: TGCAGTGTATCCGAATTGCATACGCAGTATTTT. Encoded protein: CSVSELHTQYF.

The CDR3 sequence: CASSVDQRARGNTIYF. The CDR3 coding sequence is TGTGCCAGCAGCGTAGACCAGCGAGCGCGTGGAAACACCATATATTTT. This sequence joins TRBV9 and TRBJ1-3; D call uncertain. Germline V gene data show CDR1 as SGDLS and CDR2 as YYNGEE. The length of the CDR3 is 16 residues. V lost 0 bases and J 3 bases, leaving 13 bases between the germline ends.

Here the CDR3 DNA reads TGTGCCAGCAGCTACAGGGGGGTTAATGAAAAACTGTTTTTT. Protein product: CASSYRGVNEKLFF. The chain carries TRBV6-5 and TRBJ1-4, with TRBD1 matching over 8 bases. CDR1 is MNHEY, CDR2 SVGAGI, per germline. The CDR3 runs 14 residues. J was trimmed by 4 bases and V by 6 bases; bases with no gene match: 4.

V is TRBV30 and J is TRBJ2-7, with D possibly TRBD2 on 5 matching bases. CDR3 length: 14 residues. Germline CDR1 and CDR2: GTSNPN and SVGIG (reference sequence). V was shortened by 0 bases and J by 7 bases, with 16 bases between the two germline ends. CDR3 in amino acids: CAWSVSATRVEQYF. CDR3 nucleotides: TGTGCCTGGAGTGTATCCGCGACGCGGGTAGAGCAGTACTTC.

This rearrangement joins TRBV6-5 to TRBJ2-1; 7 nucleotides align to TRBD2. The CDR3 has 15 amino acids. CDR1 is MNHEY and CDR2 is SVGAGI in the germline V gene. V shed 8 bases, J shed 0 bases, and the junction held 7 bases outside the gene matches. This CDR3 is CASVAGERSYNEQFF. The CDR3 nucleotides are TGTGCCAGCGTTGCGGGGGAACGCTCCTACAATGAGCAGTTCTTC.

This clone was observed a single time. The rearrangement joins TRBV6-5 to TRBJ1-2, with D possibly TRBD1 on 6 matching bases. CDR1 is MNHEY, CDR2 SVGAGI, per germline. This CDR3 comprises 15 residues. The V end was cut by 6 bases, the J end by 0 bases, with 14 bases between. Here the CDR3 reads CASRPDSRANYGYTF. Here the CDR3 DNA reads TGTGCCAGCAGACCGGACAGCCGAGCTAACTATGGCTACACCTTC.

The rearrangement links TRBV6-6 to TRBJ2-2; D not certain. V was pared by 6 bases and J by 5 bases, with 10 bases between. Germline CDR1 is MNHNY and CDR2 is SVGAGI (reference sequence). The CDR3 runs to 13 residues. CDR3 loop: CASRTERTGELFF. CDR3 nucleotides: TGTGCCAGCAGGACGGAACGGACCGGGGAGCTGTTTTTT.

J is TRBJ2-2 and V is TRBV28, with D possibly matching TRBD1 (5 bases). V lost 3 bases and J 7 bases, leaving 12 bases between the germline ends. The CDR3 is made up of 14 amino acids. Germline V gives CDR1 MDHEN, CDR2 SYDVKM. Here the CDR3 reads CASSFSGAVGELFF. The CDR3, as DNA: TGTGCCAGCAGTTTTAGTGGGGCGGTCGGGGAGCTGTTTTTT. Using reference TRBV28 and TRBJ2-2 for the parts outside the CDR3, the full variable domain is DVKVTQSSRYLVKRTGEKVFLECVQDMDHENMFWYRQDPGLGLRLIYFSYDVKMKEKGDIPEGYSVSREKKERFSLILESASTNQTSMYLCASSFSGAVGELFFGEGSRLTVL.

The chain is built from TRBV18 and TRBJ2-7; 8 bases are a match to TRBD2. The CDR3 is made up of 13 amino acids. The ends lost 3 bases at V and 9 bases at J; junction bases unmatched: 7. CDR1 and CDR2 (germline): KGHSH, LQKENI. CDR3 in DNA: TGTGCCAGCTCACCCGGGGGGGAAGGATGGCAGTACTTC. Encoded protein: CASSPGGEGWQYF. Full variable domain (outside the CDR3, taken from reference TRBV18 and TRBJ2-7): NAGVMQNPRHLVRRRGQEARLRCSPMKGHSHVYWYRQLPEEGLKFMVYLQKENIIDESGMPKERFSAEFPKEGPSILRIQQVVRGDSAAYFCASSPGGEGWQYFGPGTRLTVT.

The chain recombines TRBV5-1 with TRBJ2-5, with TRBD1 matching 9 bases. CDR1 SGHRS and CDR2 YFSETQ come from the germline V gene. The CDR3 has 15 amino acids. The V segment lost 4 bases and the J segment 2 bases; nucleotides outside the gene matches: 6. The chain's CDR3 is CASSPGQGPQETQYF. The CDR3 DNA follows: TGCGCCAGCAGCCCAGGACAGGGGCCACAAGAGACCCAGTACTTC.

The V and J genes are TRBV13 and TRBJ2-7, with 8 nucleotides matching TRBD1. Per the germline V gene, CDR1 is PRHDT and CDR2 is FYEKMQ (reference sequence). V shed 5 bases, J shed 5 bases, and the junction held 8 bases outside the gene matches. The CDR3 runs 14 residues. Here the CDR3 DNA reads TGTGCCAGCAGCCCCCCGACAGGGGAGCACGAGCAGTACTTC. Translation gives CASSPPTGEHEQYF.

Here the CDR3 DNA reads TGTGCCAGTAGTTCCAGGACTAGCGTAAAGACCCAGTACTTC. This translates into CASSSRTSVKTQYF. J is TRBJ2-5 and V is TRBV19; 9 positions match TRBD2. The V and J ends lost 5 bases and 6 bases, in that order; junction bases with no gene match: 7. The CDR3 is 14 residues long. Germline assignment: CDR1 LNHDA and CDR2 SQIVND (reference sequence).

This chain links TRBV10-3 with TRBJ2-7; D gene ambiguous. V was pared by 2 bases and J by 3 bases, with 2 bases between. Germline V gene data show CDR1 as ENHRY and CDR2 as SYGVKD. The CDR3 loop spans 11 amino acids. In nucleotides, the CDR3 is TGTGCCATCAGTGAGCTCTACGAGCAGTACTTC. It is translated as CAISELYEQYF.

Concerning this clone: A much larger clone is a single base away; this may be a read error. V gene TRBV6-5 combines with J gene TRBJ2-7, with TRBD1 matching over 12 bases. The germline CDR1 and CDR2 sequences are MNHEY and SVGAGI. V was clipped by 5 bases and J by 5 bases; unmatched bases: 1. The CDR3 extends over 13 amino acids. This CDR3 reads CASSGTGGDEQYF. CDR3 in DNA: TGTGCCAGCAGTGGGACAGGGGGCGACGAGCAGTACTTC.

There are a few counts of this clone. The CDR3 region is CASVGRGTDTQYF. CDR3 bases: TGTGCTAGCGTTGGCAGGGGTACAGATACGCAGTATTTT. The rearrangement uses TRBV12-5 and TRBJ2-3; perhaps TRBD1 as D (6 bases). This CDR3 region has 13 residues. Germline CDR1 is LGHNT and CDR2 is FRNRAP. The V end was cut by 9 bases, the J end by 3 bases, with 13 bases between.

This clone was seen more than once but under ten times. The gene calls are TRBV5-1 and TRBJ1-2, with D possibly TRBD1 on 6 matching bases. The CDR3 sequence is 14 residues long. The V end was cut by 4 bases, the J end by 4 bases, with 14 bases between. Looked up from germline, CDR1 is SGHRS and CDR2 is YFSETQ. The CDR3 reads CASSLPGATYGYTF. The CDR3 DNA sequence: TGCGCCAGCAGCCTGCCGGGGGCGACCTATGGCTACACCTTC.

This chain joins TRBV19 and TRBJ1-4; unclear D gene. The CDR3 covers 13 residues. Germline-derived CDR1 and CDR2 are LNHDA and SQIVND (reference sequence). V was trimmed by 3 bases and J by 6 bases, leaving 8 bases between them. CDR3 sequence: CASSMGLDEKLFF. The CDR3 nucleotides are TGTGCCAGTAGTATGGGGTTGGATGAAAAACTGTTTTTT.

The chain links TRBV5-1 to TRBJ1-1; TRBD1 aligns across 9 bases. From germline, CDR1 is SGHRS and CDR2 YFSETQ. The V segment lost 4 bases and the J segment 7 bases; nucleotides outside the gene matches: 23. The CDR3 consists of 19 residues. The DNA of the CDR3 is TGCGCCAGCAGCCCGTTCGAGCTCCGGGGACAGGGAAAATGGAATGAAGCTTTCTTT. It codes for CASSPFELRGQGKWNEAFF. The full variable domain, in which reference TRBV5-1 and TRBJ1-1 provide the parts outside the CDR3, is KAGVTQTPRYLIKTRGQQVTLSCSPISGHRSVSWYQQTPGQGLQFLFEYFSETQRNKGNFPGRFSGRQFSNSRSEMNVSTLELGDSALYLCASSPFELRGQGKWNEAFFGQGTRLTVV.

The V call is TRBV6-5, the J call TRBJ2-7; TRBD1 or TRBD2 may be the D gene (6 bases each). The CDR3 sequence is 15 residues long. V was cut by 6 bases and J by 5 bases, with 20 bases left in between. The germline V gene encodes CDR1 MNHEY and CDR2 SVGAGI. The CDR3 DNA sequence: TGTGCCAGCAGGGGACGAGCCGGGGGCGCCGACGAGCAGTACTTC. Encoded protein: CASRGRAGGADEQYF.

V gene TRBV19 combines with J gene TRBJ2-2, with 10 bases lining up with TRBD2. Unmatched junction bases numbered 9, after V lost 7 bases and J lost 4 bases. CDR1 LNHDA and CDR2 SQIVND come from the germline V gene (reference sequence). The CDR3 length is 16 residues. CDR3 in DNA: TGTGCCAGTACTTCGAAGCGGGGGGGACTCACCGGGGAGCTGTTTTTT. Protein sequence: CASTSKRGGLTGELFF.

As concerns this clone: One junction end does not reproduce the germline sequence, and a read error may be involved. This specimen includes other DNA sequences encoding the same CDR3. The rearrangement uses TRBV6-6 and TRBJ2-3; D unclear. Germline CDR1 MNHNY, CDR2 SVGAGI (reference sequence). The CDR3 has 11 residues. The CDR3 is CASLTADTQYF. As DNA, the CDR3 is TGCGCCAGTCTAACGGCTGATACGCAGTATTTT.

The chain couples TRBV7-6 to TRBJ2-7; D is perhaps TRBD1 (5 bases). Germline values: CDR1 SGHVS, CDR2 FNYEAQ. V was cut by 2 bases and J by 1 base, with 21 bases left in between. CDR3 size: 18 residues. This CDR3 is CASSLFVSGPTASYEQYF. CDR3 bases: TGTGCCAGCAGCTTATTCGTTTCCGGACCGACAGCATCCTACGAGCAGTACTTC.

The V and J genes are TRBV7-9 and TRBJ2-5; 7 nucleotides agree with TRBD1. V lost 4 bases to trimming and J lost 1 base; unmatched junction nucleotides: 6. The CDR3 runs to 15 residues. Germline assignment: CDR1 SEHNR and CDR2 FQNEAQ (reference sequence). CDR3 DNA sequence: TGTGCCAGCAGCTCCGGGACAGCGTTCCAAGAGACCCAGTACTTC. Translation: CASSSGTAFQETQYF.

The chain uses TRBV30 and TRBJ2-1; 10 bases line up with TRBD2. Germline CDR1 GTSNPN, CDR2 SVGIG (reference sequence). Germline trimming cut 3 bases from V and 6 bases from J; bases unmatched to any gene: 5. This CDR3 region has 14 residues. CDR3 residues: CAWSQGLASNEQFF. The CDR3, as DNA: TGTGCCTGGAGCCAGGGACTAGCGAGCAATGAGCAGTTCTTC. The whole variable domain, filled in from reference TRBV30 and TRBJ2-1, reads SQTIHQWPATLVQPVGSPLSLECTVEGTSNPNLYWYRQAAGRGLQLLFYSVGIGQISSEVPQNLSASRPQDRQFILSSKKLLLSDSGFYLCAWSQGLASNEQFFGPGTRLTVL.

The chain joins TRBV9 to TRBJ2-3; 13 nucleotides agree with TRBD2. Trimming removed 0 bases from V and 1 base from J; junction bases left unmatched: 5. The CDR3 spans 18 residues. Looked up from germline, CDR1 is SGDLS and CDR2 is YYNGEE. CDR3 residues: CASSVGAGLAGGTDTQYF. DNA of the CDR3: TGTGCCAGCAGCGTAGGCGCCGGACTAGCGGGGGGCACAGATACGCAGTATTTT.

This clone has only one observation. The chain is built from TRBV5-4 and TRBJ2-5, with TRBD1 matching over 7 bases. The CDR3 runs 16 residues. V was pared by 4 bases and J by 1 base, with 10 bases of the junction left unmatched. CDR1 is SGHNT and CDR2 is YYREEE in the germline V gene (reference sequence). This CDR3 reads CASSLTGVGGQETQYF. CDR3 in DNA: TGTGCCAGCAGCCTCACAGGGGTAGGGGGCCAAGAGACCCAGTACTTC. Complete variable domain (other parts from reference TRBV5-4 and TRBJ2-5): ETGVTQSPTHLIKTRGQQVTLRCSSQSGHNTVSWYQQALGQGPQFIFQYYREEENGRGNFPPRFSGLQFPNYSSELNVNALELDDSALYLCASSLTGVGGQETQYFGPGTRLLVL.

This clone has only one observation. The chain joins TRBV6-1 to TRBJ1-2, with a possible D match to TRBD1 (5 bases). The length of the CDR3 is 15 residues. Trimming stripped 1 base from V and 4 bases from J, with 13 bases between. The V gene's germline CDR1 is MNHNS and CDR2 SASEGT. CDR3 DNA sequence: TGTGCCAGCAGTGAAGGCAAAGACAGACTCTATGGCTACACCTTC. Protein: CASSEGKDRLYGYTF.